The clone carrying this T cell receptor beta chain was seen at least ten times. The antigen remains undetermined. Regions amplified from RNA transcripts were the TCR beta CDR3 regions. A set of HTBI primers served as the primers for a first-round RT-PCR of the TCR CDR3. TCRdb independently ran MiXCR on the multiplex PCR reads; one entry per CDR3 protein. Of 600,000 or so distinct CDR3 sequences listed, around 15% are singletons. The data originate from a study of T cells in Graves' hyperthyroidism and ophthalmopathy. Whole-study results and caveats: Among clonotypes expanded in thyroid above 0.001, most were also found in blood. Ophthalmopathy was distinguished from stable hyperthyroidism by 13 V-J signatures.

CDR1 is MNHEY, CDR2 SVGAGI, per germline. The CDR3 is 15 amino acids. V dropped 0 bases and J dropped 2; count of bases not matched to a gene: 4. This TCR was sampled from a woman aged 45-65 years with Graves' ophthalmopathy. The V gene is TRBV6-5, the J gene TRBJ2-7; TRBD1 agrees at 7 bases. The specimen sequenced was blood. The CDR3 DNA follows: TGTGCCAGCAGTTACTCGACAGGGCAACCCTACGAGCAGTACTTC. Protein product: CASSYSTGQPYEQYF.